This T cell receptor (beta chain) emerged from a study of T cell changes during pregnancy in multiple sclerosis. Here immunoSEQ multiplex PCR was the method, and the copy in TCRdb shows in-frame clones only, minus some. The data show about 59,000 clones, with approximately 94% seen just once and under 3% held by the top ten. The V gene lost 1 base and the J gene lost 2 bases, with 13 bases spanning the gap. The CDR3 spans 16 residues. Germline CDR1 SGHAT, CDR2 FQDESV (reference sequence). This material consisted of CD8+ T cells from peripheral blood mononuclear cells, taken after pregnancy. The receptor was isolated from a female donor with multiple sclerosis, enrolled in a pregnancy study. The genes are TRBV11-1 and TRBJ2-3; the D gene is possibly TRBD1 (5 bases). The CDR3: CASSLGTTVPTDTQYF. The CDR3, as DNA: TGTGCCAGCAGCTTAGGTACGACAGTCCCCACAGATACGCAGTATTTT.